This T cell receptor beta chain was sequenced during a study of T cells in Graves' hyperthyroidism and ophthalmopathy. Overall study context: Peripheral blood was collected at initial diagnosis, before any treatment.

Amplified TCR beta CDR3 regions came from RNA transcripts. HTBI primers were the set used in a first-round RT-PCR of the TCR CDR3. In TCRdb, the multiplex PCR reads were re-called with MiXCR into one record per CDR3 protein. The sample shows around 300,000 distinct CDR3 sequences, about 14% of them seen only once. This clonotype was counted at least ten times. Its antigen is not known. The CDR3 has 18 residues. Trimming cost V 3 bases and J 0 bases, with 23 bases left between them. Germline loops: CDR1 DFQATT, CDR2 SNEGSKA (reference sequence). Patients were excluded for uncontrolled infection, other autoimmune disease, pregnancy or lactation. Study conclusions and caveats: Patients with ophthalmopathy were separated from those with stable hyperthyroidism by a 13 V-J model. Most clonotypes expanded in the thyroid (above 0.001) were also present in blood.

Sample: blood. The receptor was isolated from a woman aged 25 to 39 with Graves' hyperthyroidism. This chain links TRBV20-1 with TRBJ2-5; D might be TRBD1 or TRBD2, each matching 6 bases. Here the CDR3 DNA reads TGCAGTGCTAGCGGGTCAGGTTATGGGGGGCATAACCAAGAGACCCAGTACTTC. It codes for CSASGSGYGGHNQETQYF.